What follows are 6 T cell receptor beta chains derived from one specimen sequenced in a study of T cell responses to AZD1222 COVID-19 vaccine. This table comes from immunoSEQ multiplex PCR, and its TCRdb copy is limited to in-frame clones, with some not included. The sample has roughly 120,000 clones; around 93% are singletons. This material consisted of peripheral blood, taken on day 0 of AZD1222 vaccination. Receptors were obtained from an adult in good health.

This clone was seen just once. V and J are TRBV19 and TRBJ1-2; D perhaps matches TRBD1 (5 bases). The CDR3 runs 13 residues. Germline V gene lookup returns CDR1 LNHDA and CDR2 SQIVND (reference sequence). V was shortened by 3 bases and J by 5 bases, with 10 bases between the two germline ends. The CDR3 DNA follows: TGTGCCAGTAGTATCGGGGCAGCTTATGGCTACACCTTC. It translates to CASSIGAAYGYTF.

The gene calls are TRBV27 and TRBJ1-5; D is undetermined. Trimming shortened V by 8 bases and J by 3 bases, and 17 bases separated the two germline ends. Germline CDR1 MNHEY, CDR2 SMNVEV (reference sequence). This CDR3 has 15 amino acids. In DNA form, the CDR3 reads TGTGCCAGCCGGCCCGGCGGCTACCCCAATCAGCCCCAGCATTTT. Translated: CASRPGGYPNQPQHF.

The rearrangement uses TRBV19 and TRBJ1-1; D is possibly TRBD1 (6 bases). There are 14 residues in the CDR3. Germline loops: CDR1 LNHDA, CDR2 SQIVND (reference sequence). With 7 bases removed from V and 5 bases from J, the gap between germline ends came to 17 bases. CDR3 in DNA: TGTGCCAGTAATCTACAGGGAGGGGCAACTGAAGCTTTCTTT. This codes for CASNLQGGATEAFF.

The chain recombines TRBV30 with TRBJ1-2; D not certain. The CDR3 extends over 12 amino acids. Per the germline V gene, CDR1 is GTSNPN and CDR2 is SVGIG (reference sequence). V lost 5 bases to trimming and J lost 8 bases, with 15 bases between them. In nucleotides, the CDR3 is TGTGCCTGGTCTGGACTGTTTTGGGGCTACACCTTC. It specifies CAWSGLFWGYTF.

V and J are TRBV10-3 and TRBJ2-7; 7 nucleotides match TRBD1. V lost 7 bases, J lost 3 bases, and 3 bases stayed unmatched. The V gene's germline CDR1 is ENHRY and CDR2 SYGVKD. The CDR3 consists of 12 residues. CDR3 coding DNA: TGTGCCATCACTGGGACAGACTACGAGCAGTACTTC. Translated, it gives CAITGTDYEQYF.

The rearrangement joins TRBV11-2 to TRBJ2-5, with a weak D call TRBD1 (6 bases). The germline CDR1 and CDR2 sequences are SGHAT and FQNNGV. The CDR3 has 14 amino acids. V was cut by 1 base and J by 5 bases, with 11 bases left in between. The CDR3 nucleotides read TGTGCCAGCAGCTTAGTGGGGGCGGTGGAGACCCAGTACTTC. The encoded protein is CASSLVGAVETQYF.